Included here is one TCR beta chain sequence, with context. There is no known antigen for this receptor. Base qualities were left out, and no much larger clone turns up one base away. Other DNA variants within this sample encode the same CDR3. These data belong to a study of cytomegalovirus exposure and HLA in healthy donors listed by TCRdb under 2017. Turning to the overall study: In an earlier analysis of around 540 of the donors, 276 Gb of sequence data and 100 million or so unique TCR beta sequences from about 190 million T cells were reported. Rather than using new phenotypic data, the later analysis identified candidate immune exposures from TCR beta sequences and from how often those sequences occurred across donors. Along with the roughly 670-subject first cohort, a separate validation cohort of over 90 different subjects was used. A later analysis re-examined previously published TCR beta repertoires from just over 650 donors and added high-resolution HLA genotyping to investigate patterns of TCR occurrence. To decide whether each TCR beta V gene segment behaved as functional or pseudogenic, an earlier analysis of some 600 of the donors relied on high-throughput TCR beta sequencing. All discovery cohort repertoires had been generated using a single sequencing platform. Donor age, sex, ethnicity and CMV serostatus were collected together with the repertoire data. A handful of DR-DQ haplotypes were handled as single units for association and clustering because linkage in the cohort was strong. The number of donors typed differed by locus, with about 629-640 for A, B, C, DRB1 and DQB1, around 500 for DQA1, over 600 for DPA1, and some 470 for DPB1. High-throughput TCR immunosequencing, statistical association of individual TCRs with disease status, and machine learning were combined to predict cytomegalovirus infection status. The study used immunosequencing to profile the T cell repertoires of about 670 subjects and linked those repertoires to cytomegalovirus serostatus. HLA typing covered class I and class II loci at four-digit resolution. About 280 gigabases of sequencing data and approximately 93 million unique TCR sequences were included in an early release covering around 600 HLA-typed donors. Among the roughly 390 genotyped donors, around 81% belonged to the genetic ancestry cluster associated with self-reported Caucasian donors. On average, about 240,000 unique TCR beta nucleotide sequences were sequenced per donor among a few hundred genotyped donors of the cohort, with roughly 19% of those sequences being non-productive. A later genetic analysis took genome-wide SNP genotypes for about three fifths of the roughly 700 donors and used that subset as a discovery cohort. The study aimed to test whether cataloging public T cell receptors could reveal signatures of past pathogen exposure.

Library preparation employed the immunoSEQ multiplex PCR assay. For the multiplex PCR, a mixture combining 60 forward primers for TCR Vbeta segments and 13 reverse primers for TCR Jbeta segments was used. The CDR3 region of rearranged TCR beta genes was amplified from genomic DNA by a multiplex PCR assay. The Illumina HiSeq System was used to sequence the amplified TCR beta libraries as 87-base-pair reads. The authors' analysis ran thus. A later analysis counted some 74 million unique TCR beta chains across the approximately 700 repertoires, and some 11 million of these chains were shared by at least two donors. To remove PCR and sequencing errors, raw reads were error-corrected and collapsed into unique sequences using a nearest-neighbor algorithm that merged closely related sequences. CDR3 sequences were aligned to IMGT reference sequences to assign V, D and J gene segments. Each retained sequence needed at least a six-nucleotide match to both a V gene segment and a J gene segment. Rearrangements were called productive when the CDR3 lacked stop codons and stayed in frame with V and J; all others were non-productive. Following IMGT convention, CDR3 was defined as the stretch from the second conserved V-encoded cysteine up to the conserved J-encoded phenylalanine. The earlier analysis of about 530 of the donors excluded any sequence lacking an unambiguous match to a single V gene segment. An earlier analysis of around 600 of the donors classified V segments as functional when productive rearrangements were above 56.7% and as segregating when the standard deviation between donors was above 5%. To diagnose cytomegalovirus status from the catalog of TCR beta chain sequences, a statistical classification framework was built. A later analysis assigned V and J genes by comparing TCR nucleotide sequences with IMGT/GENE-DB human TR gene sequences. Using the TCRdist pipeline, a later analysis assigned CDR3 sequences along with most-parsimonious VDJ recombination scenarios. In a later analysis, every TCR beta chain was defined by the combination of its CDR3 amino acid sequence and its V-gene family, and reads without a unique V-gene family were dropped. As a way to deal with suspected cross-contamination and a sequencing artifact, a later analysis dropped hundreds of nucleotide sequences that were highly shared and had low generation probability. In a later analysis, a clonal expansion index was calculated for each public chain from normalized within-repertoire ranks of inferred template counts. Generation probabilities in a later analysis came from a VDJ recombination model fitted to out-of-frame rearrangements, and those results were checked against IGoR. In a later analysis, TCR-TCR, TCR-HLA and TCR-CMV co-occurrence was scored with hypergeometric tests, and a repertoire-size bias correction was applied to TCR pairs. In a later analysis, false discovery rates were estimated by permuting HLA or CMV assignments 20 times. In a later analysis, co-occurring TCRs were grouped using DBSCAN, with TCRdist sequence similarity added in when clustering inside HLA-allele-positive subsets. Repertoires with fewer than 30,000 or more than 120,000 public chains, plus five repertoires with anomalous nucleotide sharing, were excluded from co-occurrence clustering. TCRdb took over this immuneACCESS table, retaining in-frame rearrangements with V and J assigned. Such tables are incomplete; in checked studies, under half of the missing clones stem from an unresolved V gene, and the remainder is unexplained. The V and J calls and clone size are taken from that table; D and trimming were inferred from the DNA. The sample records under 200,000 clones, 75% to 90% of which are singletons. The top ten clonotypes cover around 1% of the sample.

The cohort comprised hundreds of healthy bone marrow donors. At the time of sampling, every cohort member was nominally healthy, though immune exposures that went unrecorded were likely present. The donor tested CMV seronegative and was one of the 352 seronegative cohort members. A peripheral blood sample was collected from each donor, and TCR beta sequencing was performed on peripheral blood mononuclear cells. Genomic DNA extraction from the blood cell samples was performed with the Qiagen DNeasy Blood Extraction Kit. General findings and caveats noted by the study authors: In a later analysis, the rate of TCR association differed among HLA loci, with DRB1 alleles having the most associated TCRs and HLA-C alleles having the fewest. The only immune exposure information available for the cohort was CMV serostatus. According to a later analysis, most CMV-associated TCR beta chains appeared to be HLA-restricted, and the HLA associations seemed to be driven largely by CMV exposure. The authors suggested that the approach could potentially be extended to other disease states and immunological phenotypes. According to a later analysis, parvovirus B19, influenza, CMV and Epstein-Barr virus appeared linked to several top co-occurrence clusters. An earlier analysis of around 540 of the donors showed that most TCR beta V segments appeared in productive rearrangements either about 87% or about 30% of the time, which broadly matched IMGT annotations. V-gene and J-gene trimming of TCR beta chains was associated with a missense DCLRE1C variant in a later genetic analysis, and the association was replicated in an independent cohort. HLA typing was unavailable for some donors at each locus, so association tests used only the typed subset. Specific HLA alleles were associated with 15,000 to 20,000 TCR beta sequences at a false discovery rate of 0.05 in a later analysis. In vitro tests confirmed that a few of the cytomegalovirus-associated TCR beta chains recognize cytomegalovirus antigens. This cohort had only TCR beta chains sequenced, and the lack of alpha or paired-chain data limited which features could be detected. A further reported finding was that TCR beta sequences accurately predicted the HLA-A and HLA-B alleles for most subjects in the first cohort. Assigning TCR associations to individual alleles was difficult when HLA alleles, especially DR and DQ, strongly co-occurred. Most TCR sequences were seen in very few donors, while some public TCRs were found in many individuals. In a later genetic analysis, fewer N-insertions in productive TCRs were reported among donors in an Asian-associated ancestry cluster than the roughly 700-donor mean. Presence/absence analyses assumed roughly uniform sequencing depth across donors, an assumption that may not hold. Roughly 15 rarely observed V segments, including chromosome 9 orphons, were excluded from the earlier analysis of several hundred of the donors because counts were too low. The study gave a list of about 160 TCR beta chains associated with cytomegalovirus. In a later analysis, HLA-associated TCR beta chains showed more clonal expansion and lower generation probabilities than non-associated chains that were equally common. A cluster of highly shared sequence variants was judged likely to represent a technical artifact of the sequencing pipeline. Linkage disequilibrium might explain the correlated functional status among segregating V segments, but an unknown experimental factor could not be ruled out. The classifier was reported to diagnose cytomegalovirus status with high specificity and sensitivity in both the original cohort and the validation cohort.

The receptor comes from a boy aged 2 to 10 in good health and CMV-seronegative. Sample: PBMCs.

In nucleotides, the sequence is TGCGCCAGCAGCTCGACAGGGACGAACTATGGCTACACCTTC. Its amino acids are CASSSTGTNYGYTF. Recombination linked TRBV5-1 to TRBJ1-2; the central 7 bases match TRBD1. V ends up 3 bases short and J 2 bases short, with an unmatched junction base count of 4. The CDR3 contains 14 residues, cysteine and phenylalanine counted. The read is trimmed to its CDR3 DNA, 42 bases read in frame from base 1. Via the germline V gene, CDR1 is SGHRS and CDR2 YFSETQ.